These 16 T cell receptor beta chains came from one sample sequenced in a study of cytotoxic CD8 clonotypes in ibrutinib-treated CLL. Measured with immunoSEQ multiplex PCR; TCRdb has only the in-frame clones, and not every one. The table shows 65,000 to 80,000 clones, with 83% occurring only once. The material was PBMCs, obtained after 24 months of ibrutinib treatment. All receptors derive from a human donor with chronic lymphocytic leukemia.

The chain employs TRBV25-1 and TRBJ2-3; 10 bases map to TRBD2. The CDR3 is 15 amino acids. Germline-derived CDR1 and CDR2 are MGHDK and SYGVNS. The junction had 8 bases not matched to a gene; V was cut back by 5 bases and J by 6 bases. CDR3 DNA sequence: TGTGCCAGCAGTATGCTAGCGGGAGTTTCGGATACGCAGTATTTT. Translating gives CASSMLAGVSDTQYF.

The chain couples TRBV6-5 to TRBJ2-5; a weak D match, TRBD1 (5 bases). CDR1 and CDR2 from the germline V gene are MNHEY and SVGAGI. The CDR3 spans 13 residues. Trimming cost V 2 bases and J 5 bases, with 9 bases left between them. The CDR3 nucleotides read TGTGCCAGCAGTTACCAGGGTGCTGAGACCCAGTACTTC. Translating it yields CASSYQGAETQYF.

The genes are TRBV28 and TRBJ2-7; 9 bases agree with TRBD1. V lost 4 bases to trimming and J lost 10 bases; unmatched junction nucleotides: 8. CDR3 size: 13 residues. CDR1 and CDR2 (germline): MDHEN, SYDVKM. CDR3 nucleotide sequence: TGTGCCAGCAGTTCACCTGGGACAGGGATTCAGTACTTC. Translation: CASSSPGTGIQYF.

The gene calls are TRBV19 and TRBJ2-7, with 9 bases aligning to TRBD2. The CDR3 spans 14 residues. Looked up from germline, CDR1 is LNHDA and CDR2 is SQIVND (reference sequence). The J segment lost 2 bases and the V segment lost 6 bases, leaving 5 bases of the junction unmatched. The DNA of the CDR3 is TGTGCCAGTAGCCCGACTAGCGGAACCTACGAGCAGTACTTC. Translating it yields CASSPTSGTYEQYF.

The chain couples TRBV5-4 to TRBJ2-2; 11 nucleotides agree with TRBD1. This CDR3 is built from 16 residues. V lost 3 bases, J lost 0 bases, and 1 base stayed unmatched. The germline gives CDR1 SGHNT, CDR2 YYREEE (reference sequence). The CDR3 bases are TGTGCCAGCAGCTCGGGACAGGGGGCGAACACCGGGGAGCTGTTTTTT. Translation gives CASSSGQGANTGELFF. Full variable domain (outside the CDR3, taken from reference TRBV5-4 and TRBJ2-2): ETGVTQSPTHLIKTRGQQVTLRCSSQSGHNTVSWYQQALGQGPQFIFQYYREEENGRGNFPPRFSGLQFPNYSSELNVNALELDDSALYLCASSSGQGANTGELFFGEGSRLTVL.

The chain employs TRBV7-2 and TRBJ2-1, with TRBD1 matching 8 bases. The CDR3 extends over 15 amino acids. CDR1 and CDR2 (germline): SGHTA, FQGNSA. V lost 5 bases to trimming and J lost 8 bases; unmatched junction nucleotides: 11. CDR3 amino acids: CASSRDRGLSDEQFF. CDR3 DNA sequence: TGTGCCAGCAGCCGAGACAGGGGCCTTTCCGATGAGCAGTTCTTC.

This clone has only a few counts. The chain carries TRBV18 and TRBJ1-5, with D possibly matching TRBD1 (6 bases). From germline, CDR1 is KGHSH and CDR2 LQKENI. CDR3 length: 14 amino acids. Trimming stripped 4 bases from V and 4 bases from J, with 11 bases between. CDR3 DNA: TGTGCCAGCTCACTTCAGGGGCGGAATCAGCCCCAGCATTTT. Translation: CASSLQGRNQPQHF.

The chain recombines TRBV5-6 with TRBJ1-5; D unresolved. V dropped 4 bases and J dropped 0 bases, with 11 bases sitting between them. Germline CDR1 is SGHDT and CDR2 is YYEEEE. This CDR3 has 15 amino acids. CDR3 DNA sequence: TGTGCCAGCAGCCCGGGGTTATATAGCAATCAGCCCCAGCATTTT. Translation gives CASSPGLYSNQPQHF. The complete variable domain, with remaining parts taken from reference TRBV5-6 and TRBJ1-5, reads DAGVTQSPTHLIKTRGQQVTLRCSPKSGHDTVSWYQQALGQGPQFIFQYYEEEERQRGNFPDRFSGHQFPNYSSELNVNALLLGDSALYLCASSPGLYSNQPQHFGDGTRLSIL.

The rearrangement joins TRBV28 to TRBJ1-3; TRBD1 might be the D (5 bases). Germline CDR1 MDHEN, CDR2 SYDVKM. Trimming pared 11 bases from V and 3 bases from J, leaving 14 bases between. The length of the CDR3 is 13 residues. CDR3 nucleotides: TGTGCCGGTCAGGGTTCTTTTGGAAACACCATATATTTT. This translates into CAGQGSFGNTIYF. The whole variable domain, remainder taken from reference TRBV28 and TRBJ1-3, is DVKVTQSSRYLVKRTGEKVFLECVQDMDHENMFWYRQDPGLGLRLIYFSYDVKMKEKGDIPEGYSVSREKKERFSLILESASTNQTSMYLCAGQGSFGNTIYFGEGSWLTVV.

The V gene is TRBV7-9, the J gene TRBJ1-3; D perhaps matches TRBD1 (6 bases). Germline V gene data show CDR1 as SEHNR and CDR2 as FQNEAQ (reference sequence). This CDR3 contains 15 residues. V shed 5 bases and J shed 4 bases, with 15 bases lying between them. The DNA of the CDR3 is TGTGCCAGCAGCCGGACCTCAGGGGCAGGAAACACCATATATTTT. This gives the protein CASSRTSGAGNTIYF. Filled out from reference TRBV7-9 and TRBJ1-3, the complete variable domain reads DTGVSQNPRHKITKRGQNVTFRCDPISEHNRLYWYRQTLGQGPEFLTYFQNEAQLEKSRLLSDRFSAERPKGSFSTLEIQRTEQGDSAMYLCASSRTSGAGNTIYFGEGSWLTVV.

The V and J genes are TRBV30 and TRBJ2-7; 7 nucleotides line up with TRBD1. V was pared by 1 base and J by 4 bases, with 4 bases of the junction left unmatched. The length of the CDR3 is 13 residues. Germline-derived CDR1 and CDR2 are GTSNPN and SVGIG (reference sequence). The CDR3 DNA sequence: TGTGCCTGGAGTGAGGGACAGTTTTACGAGCAGTACTTC. It codes for CAWSEGQFYEQYF.

This sequence joins TRBV5-6 and TRBJ2-4; D not resolved. CDR1 is SGHDT and CDR2 is YYEEEE in the germline V gene. Trimming pared 4 bases from V and 1 base from J, leaving 21 bases between. This CDR3 is built from 18 residues. The CDR3 nucleotides are TGTGCCAGCAGCCGGCCAGGCCCCCAGACCGCGGCCAAAAACATTCAGTACTTC. This gives the protein CASSRPGPQTAAKNIQYF.

A note on this clone: In the same sample, other DNA sequences code for this CDR3. J is TRBJ1-2 and V is TRBV18; 9 bases are shared with TRBD1. J gave up 4 bases and V 6 bases, and 6 bases lay outside the gene matches. The CDR3 loop spans 14 amino acids. Germline assignment: CDR1 KGHSH and CDR2 LQKENI. CDR3 sequence: CASSGQGAGYGYTF. The CDR3 bases are TGTGCCAGCTCGGGACAGGGTGCCGGCTATGGCTACACCTTC.

The V and J genes are TRBV15 and TRBJ2-2; D possibly corresponds to TRBD2 (6 bases). The germline gives CDR1 LNHNV, CDR2 YYDKDF (reference sequence). The CDR3 is 15 residues long. Trimming removed 1 base at V and 5 bases at J, with 11 bases between. The CDR3 region is CATSRVGGRTGELFF. Written as DNA, the CDR3 is TGTGCCACCAGCAGAGTCGGGGGAAGGACCGGGGAGCTGTTTTTT.

The gene calls are TRBV18 and TRBJ2-7; 8 nucleotides match TRBD2. Per the germline V gene, CDR1 is KGHSH and CDR2 is LQKENI. The V segment lost 2 bases and the J segment 2 bases; nucleotides outside the gene matches: 8. CDR3 length: 16 residues. The CDR3 DNA reads as TGTGCCAGCTCACCAAGTAAGCCGGGACTAGCCTACGAGCAGTACTTC. Its protein product is CASSPSKPGLAYEQYF.

The chain uses TRBV7-3 and TRBJ1-1; D ambiguous. V gave up 3 bases and J gave up 3 bases, with 8 bases separating them. The CDR3 covers 13 residues. Germline CDR1 reads SGHTA; CDR2 reads FQGTGA. The CDR3: CASSLASDTEAFF. CDR3 nucleotides: TGTGCCAGCAGCTTGGCCTCGGACACTGAAGCTTTCTTT.